These 14 T cell receptor beta chains were sequenced from one sample in a study of cytomegalovirus exposure and HLA in healthy donors. The PCR had 60 Vbeta and 13 Jbeta primers. The assay was immunoSEQ multiplex PCR, and TCRdb's table has in-frame clones only and misses some. The sample has almost 70,000 clones; more than 60% are singletons. Specimen: PBMCs. These receptors all come from a male donor in good health and CMV-seropositive.

V usage is TRBV5-1 and J usage is TRBJ1-4; TRBD1 aligns across 8 bases. J gave up 2 bases and V 1 base, and 4 bases lay outside the gene matches. Germline lookup yields CDR1 SGHRS and CDR2 YFSETQ. This CDR3 comprises 16 residues. The CDR3 region is CASSLMGQATNEKLFF. The CDR3 DNA sequence: TGCGCCAGCAGCTTGATGGGACAGGCGACTAATGAAAAACTGTTTTTT.

The chain links TRBV6-5 to TRBJ2-5; D possibly corresponds to TRBD2 (6 bases). V lost 2 bases, J lost 4 bases, and 14 bases lay in between. The CDR3 contains 15 residues. From germline, CDR1 is MNHEY and CDR2 SVGAGI. CDR3 residues: CASSYTYRESETQYF. The CDR3 nucleotides read TGTGCCAGCAGTTACACCTACCGGGAGTCAGAGACCCAGTACTTC.

This clone appeared once. The V call is TRBV5-1, the J call TRBJ2-1; 7 nucleotides agree with TRBD2. The CDR3 totals 15 residues. Unmatched junction bases numbered 10, after V lost 1 base and J lost 9 bases. Per the germline V gene, CDR1 is SGHRS and CDR2 is YFSETQ. CDR3 DNA: TGCGCCAGCAGCTTGCTTACCGGCGGGAGCTCTGAGCAGTTCTTC. Translating gives CASSLLTGGSSEQFF.

This clone was seen just once. The chain combines TRBV2 with TRBJ1-2, with 8 positions matching TRBD1. The CDR3 has 12 amino acids. Germline V gene sequence: CDR1 SNHLY, CDR2 FYNNEI. V gave up 6 bases and J gave up 6 bases; unmatched junction bases: 3. CDR3 DNA: TGTGCCAGCAGGACAGGGGAGAATGGCTACACCTTC. It is translated as CASRTGENGYTF.

The chain employs TRBV7-9 and TRBJ1-6; TRBD1 aligns across 8 bases. The ends lost 4 bases at V and 6 bases at J; junction bases unmatched: 14. This CDR3 contains 18 residues. The germline V gene encodes CDR1 SEHNR and CDR2 FQNEAQ (reference sequence). The CDR3 DNA sequence: TGTGCCAGCAGCTCCAGAGCCCCCGGGACAGGATCTAATTCACCCCTCCACTTT. It encodes CASSSRAPGTGSNSPLHF. Based on the CDR3 plus reference TRBV7-9 and TRBJ1-6, the full variable domain is DTGVSQNPRHKITKRGQNVTFRCDPISEHNRLYWYRQTLGQGPEFLTYFQNEAQLEKSRLLSDRFSAERPKGSFSTLEIQRTEQGDSAMYLCASSSRAPGTGSNSPLHFGNGTRLTVT.

The rearrangement joins TRBV30 to TRBJ2-7; tentatively, D is TRBD1 (6 bases). The CDR3 consists of 14 residues. The V gene's germline CDR1 is GTSNPN and CDR2 SVGIG (reference sequence). Trimming removed 0 bases at V and 4 bases at J, with 13 bases between. The CDR3 region is CAWSVQGNPYEQYF. The CDR3 nucleotides read TGTGCCTGGAGTGTACAGGGTAATCCTTACGAGCAGTACTTC.

The sample holds a few counts of this clone. This rearrangement joins TRBV6-6 to TRBJ2-1; possibly TRBD2 for D (6 bases). The germline gives CDR1 MNHNY, CDR2 SVGAGI (reference sequence). V lost 8 bases to trimming and J lost 6 bases, with 11 bases between them. The CDR3 contains 12 residues. The CDR3: CASGGTVNEQFF. CDR3 DNA: TGTGCCAGCGGCGGGACGGTCAATGAGCAGTTCTTC.

The chain employs TRBV14 and TRBJ2-5; perhaps TRBD1 as D (7 bases). This CDR3 has 15 residues. CDR1 is SGHDN, CDR2 FVKESK, per germline. V was shortened by 4 bases and J by 11 bases, with 23 bases between the two germline ends. CDR3 in DNA: TGTGCCAGCAGCCCCCCGATAGGAGGGGGCAGGGAGCAGTACTTC. This gives the protein CASSPPIGGGREQYF.

The count of this clone is one. The rearrangement uses TRBV7-8 and TRBJ2-7, with a tentative D call TRBD1 (6 bases). Trimming removed 2 bases from V and 3 bases from J, with 11 bases in between. Germline CDR1 is SGHVS and CDR2 is FQNEAQ. The CDR3 has 14 amino acids. The CDR3 sequence is CASSLRQGSYEQYF. The DNA of the CDR3 is TGTGCCAGCAGCTTAAGGCAGGGGAGCTACGAGCAGTACTTC.

The V call is TRBV4-2, the J call TRBJ1-4, with 8 positions matching TRBD1. The CDR3 is made up of 14 amino acids. CDR1 and CDR2 (germline): LGHNA, YNFKEQ. V was clipped by 2 bases and J by 7 bases; unmatched bases: 3. The CDR3 sequence: CASSQRDRGEKLFF. The DNA for the CDR3 is TGTGCCAGCAGCCAAAGAGACAGGGGTGAAAAACTGTTTTTT.

The chain combines TRBV5-4 with TRBJ2-1, with D possibly TRBD1 on 6 matching bases. V was cut by 0 bases and J by 6 bases, with 10 bases left in between. This CDR3 spans 14 amino acids. Germline V lookup: CDR1 SGHNT, CDR2 YYREEE (reference sequence). In nucleotides, the CDR3 is TGTGCCAGCAGCTTGGACAGGGCTACCAATGAGCAGTTCTTC. It encodes CASSLDRATNEQFF.

There are a few counts of this clone. V is TRBV15 and J is TRBJ2-1; 8 bases are shared with TRBD2. Per germline, CDR1 LNHNV and CDR2 YYDKDF (reference sequence). The ends lost 1 base at V and 8 bases at J; junction bases unmatched: 13. The CDR3 contains 17 residues. The DNA of the CDR3 is TGTGCCACCAGCAGAGTGAGCGGGAGTGTGTTTCGCGATGAGCAGTTCTTC. Its protein product is CATSRVSGSVFRDEQFF. The whole variable domain, filled in from reference TRBV15 and TRBJ2-1, reads DAMVIQNPRYQVTQFGKPVTLSCSQTLNHNVMYWYQQKSSQAPKLLFHYYDKDFNNEADTPDNFQSRRPNTSFCFLDIRSPGLGDTAMYLCATSRVSGSVFRDEQFFGPGTRLTVL.

V is TRBV30 and J is TRBJ1-3; 8 nucleotides match TRBD1. Looked up from germline, CDR1 is GTSNPN and CDR2 is SVGIG (reference sequence). Trimming took 5 bases from V and 3 from J; bases not matched to a gene: 6. The CDR3 runs 14 residues. Written as DNA, the CDR3 is TGTGCCTGGGAGGATACAGGGGGTGGAAACACCATATATTTT. Its translation is CAWEDTGGGNTIYF.

This clone was recorded a few times. The same CDR3 arises from other DNA sequences in this sample as well. The chain recombines TRBV11-3 with TRBJ2-3; D gene uncertain. CDR1 is SGHNT and CDR2 is YENEEA in the germline V gene. V lost 4 bases and J lost 5, with 13 bases in between. The CDR3 length is 14 residues. The CDR3, as DNA: TGTGCCAGCAGCTACTCGCCTCCCAAAGATACGCAGTATTTT. Translating it yields CASSYSPPKDTQYF.